These T cell receptor beta chains were read from a single sample in a study of T cells in Graves' hyperthyroidism and ophthalmopathy. Via MiXCR, TCRdb re-called the multiplex PCR reads, giving one row per CDR3 protein. Of a few hundred thousand distinct CDR3 sequences listed, 17% were seen once; the top ten hold roughly 15%. The material sequenced was blood. The receptors shown here come from a woman under 30 with Graves' ophthalmopathy. CDR3s leave out the opening cysteine and the closing phenylalanine or tryptophan. Each record gives: CDR3 protein, clone size, V gene. Only part of the rows carry a size: once, few, many, or a class if the clone is expanded.

ASSLTVTPSRDTQY,few,TRBV7-3
ASSPPTGVVEAF,many,TRBV18
ASSLVSRRRVTIVVQETQY,NA,TRBV5-5
ASSSTPPLSGIYNEQF,few,TRBV2
AISDRLQETQY,many,TRBV10-3
ASSYWDMQETQY,few,TRBV6-2/TRBV6-3
ASSPGIGNQPQH,many,TRBV2
ASSYRGWATDEQY,NA,TRBV6-5
SADNRDTYEQY,many,TRBV20-1
SASPRTGKVDTEAF,NA,TRBV20-1
SAPGGEETQY,NA,TRBV20-1
ASKPRTDSYEQY,many,TRBV6-1
ASSYDVLAGFYEQY,NA,TRBV6-5
ASCPRLRADTGELF,few,TRBV27
ASSFPTGELF,few,TRBV28
ASSFNIREPHSETDTQY,many,TRBV12-3/TRBV12-4
ASSLYQGSSYEQY,NA,TRBV27
ASSSPQNSYEQY,many,TRBV11-2
ASSLLGITDTQY,many,TRBV7-2
SVVGWADTNYGYT,NA,TRBV29-1
SATSIAGGAETQY,few,TRBV20-1
AWSGVYEQY,many,TRBV30
ASSSLAGRNTEAF,NA,TRBV11-1
ASRTNSPLH,many,TRBV28
ASSPAPVSGNTIY,once,TRBV5-5
ASSLDVTSGLAAYEQY,NA,TRBV7-8
ASSLGGSGETQY,many,TRBV7-9
ASSDSDGYEQY,NA,TRBV6-2/TRBV6-3
ASSSTGYTGELF,many,TRBV7-8
ASAPNEQY,few,TRBV28
ASSQDPPRITEAF,many,TRBV3-1
ASSFRPASSYNEQF,many,TRBV27
ASSQETAMNTEAF,many,TRBV3-1
ASSPRFQKMGGYT,many,TRBV18
ASSDLAGAEQF,many,TRBV5-1
ASRQTEGAGYT,NA,TRBV14
ASSSQGAHTEAF,many,TRBV11-1
ASSSQWGNQPQH,many,TRBV7-9
AWSPGQMNTEAF,many,TRBV30
ASSQDPGQSSYEQY,few,TRBV4-1
ASSLTRQGYGYT,NA,TRBV28
ASSLAQGLAAPSHRETQY,few,TRBV5-1
ASSFSVSGANVLT,NA,TRBV7-9
AGNLGQSIYEQY,many,TRBV30
ASSIAARGGNQPQH,many,TRBV19
AWSAGTGGHEKLF,many,TRBV30
ASSLTSRDSNQPQH,many,TRBV7-8
ASTFTGTGGADQPQH,NA,TRBV6-1
ASSFAGTNEQF,NA,TRBV27
ASSIQGGGEQY,NA,TRBV19
SARLAGDTGELF,many,TRBV20-1
ASTRAGNSPLH,many,TRBV3-1
ASRRLANNEQF,few,TRBV6-1